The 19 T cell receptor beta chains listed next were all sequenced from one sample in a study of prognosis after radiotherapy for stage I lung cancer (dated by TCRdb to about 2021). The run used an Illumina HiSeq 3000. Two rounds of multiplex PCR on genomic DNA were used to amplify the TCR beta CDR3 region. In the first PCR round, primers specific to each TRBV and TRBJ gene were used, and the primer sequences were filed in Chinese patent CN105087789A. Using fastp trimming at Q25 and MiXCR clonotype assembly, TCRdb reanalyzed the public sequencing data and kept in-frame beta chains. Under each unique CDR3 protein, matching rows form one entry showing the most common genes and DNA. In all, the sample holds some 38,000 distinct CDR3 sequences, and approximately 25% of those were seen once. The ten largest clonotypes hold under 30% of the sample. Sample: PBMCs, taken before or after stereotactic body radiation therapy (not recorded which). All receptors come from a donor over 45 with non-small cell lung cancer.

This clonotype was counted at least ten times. The CDR3 nucleotides are TGTGCCAGCAGCGGACAGGGAGGTGGCTACACCTTC. Amino acids: CASSGQGGGYTF. The chain uses TRBV6-1 and TRBJ1-2, with 8 bases matching TRBD1. The CDR3 consists of 12 residues. V shed 6 bases, J shed 7 bases, and the junction held 4 bases outside the gene matches. Germline V gene data show CDR1 as MNHNS and CDR2 as SASEGT.

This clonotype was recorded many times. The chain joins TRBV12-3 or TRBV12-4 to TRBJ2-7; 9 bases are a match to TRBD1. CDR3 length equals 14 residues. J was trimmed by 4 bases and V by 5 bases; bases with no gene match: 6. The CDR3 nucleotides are TGTGCCAGCAGTCCGAACAGGGGGCTGTACGAGCAGTACTTC. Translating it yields CASSPNRGLYEQYF.

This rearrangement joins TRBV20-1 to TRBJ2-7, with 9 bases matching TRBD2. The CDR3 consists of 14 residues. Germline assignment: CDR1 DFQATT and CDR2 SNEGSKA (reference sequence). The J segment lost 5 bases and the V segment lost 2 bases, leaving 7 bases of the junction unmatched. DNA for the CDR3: TGCAGTGCTAGACAAGCGGGAGGTAGGAACGAGCAGTACTTC. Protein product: CSARQAGGRNEQYF.

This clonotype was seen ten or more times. CDR3 nucleotides: TGCAGTGCTTCTCAGGGGGATCAGCCCCAGCATTTT. As protein: CSASQGDQPQHF. The rearrangement links TRBV20-1 to TRBJ1-5; TRBD1 agrees at 7 bases. The CDR3 loop spans 12 amino acids. The ends lost 5 bases at V and 5 bases at J; junction bases unmatched: 3. The germline V gene encodes CDR1 DFQATT and CDR2 SNEGSKA (reference sequence).

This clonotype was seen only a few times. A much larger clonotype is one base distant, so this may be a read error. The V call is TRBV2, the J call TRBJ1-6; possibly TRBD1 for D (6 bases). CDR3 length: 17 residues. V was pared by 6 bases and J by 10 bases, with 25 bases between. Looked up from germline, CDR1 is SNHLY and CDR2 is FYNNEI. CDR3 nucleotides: TGTGCCAGCAGCGAACTTCAGGGACTCGCAGGGGAGTCACCCCTCCACTTT. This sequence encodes CASSELQGLAGESPLHF.

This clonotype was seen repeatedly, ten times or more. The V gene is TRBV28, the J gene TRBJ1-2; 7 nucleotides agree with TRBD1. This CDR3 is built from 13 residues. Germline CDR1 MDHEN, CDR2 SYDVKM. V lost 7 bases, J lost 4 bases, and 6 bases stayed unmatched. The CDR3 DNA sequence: TGTGCCAGCATTCAACAGGGGACCTATGGCTACACCTTC. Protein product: CASIQQGTYGYTF.

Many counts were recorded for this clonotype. CDR3 DNA sequence: TGTGCCAGCAGCCATCAAGCAGATACGCAGTATTTT. Translated: CASSHQADTQYF. The V call is TRBV4-2, the J call TRBJ2-3; no clear D. CDR1 and CDR2 (germline): LGHNA, YNFKEQ. The CDR3 sequence is 12 residues long. With 3 bases removed from V and 4 bases from J, the gap between germline ends came to 5 bases.

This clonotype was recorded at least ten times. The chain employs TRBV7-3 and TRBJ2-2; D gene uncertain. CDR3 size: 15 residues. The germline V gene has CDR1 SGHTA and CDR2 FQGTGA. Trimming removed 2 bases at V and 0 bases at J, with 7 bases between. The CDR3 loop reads CASSLGLTNTGELFF. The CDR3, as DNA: TGTGCCAGCAGCTTAGGGCTCACGAACACCGGGGAGCTGTTTTTT. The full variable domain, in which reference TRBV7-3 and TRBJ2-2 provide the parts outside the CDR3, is GAGVSQTPSNKVTEKGKYVELRCDPISGHTALYWYRQSLGQGPEFLIYFQGTGAADDSGLPNDRFFAVRPEGSVSTLKIQRTERGDSAVYLCASSLGLTNTGELFFGEGSRLTVL.

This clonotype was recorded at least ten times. The CDR3 nucleotides are TGTGCCAGCAGCCGAGGGAGCTCCTACAATGAGCAGTTCTTC. Its translation: CASSRGSSYNEQFF. This sequence joins TRBV11-1 and TRBJ2-1; perhaps TRBD2 as D (5 bases). Trimming cost V 5 bases and J 0 bases, with 8 bases left between them. CDR1 is SGHAT and CDR2 is FQDESV in the germline V gene (reference sequence). The CDR3 has 14 residues.

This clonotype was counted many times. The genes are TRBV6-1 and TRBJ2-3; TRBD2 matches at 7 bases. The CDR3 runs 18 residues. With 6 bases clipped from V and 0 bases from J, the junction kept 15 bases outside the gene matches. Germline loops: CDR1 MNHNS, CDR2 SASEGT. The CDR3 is CASRRLARSIGSTDTQYF. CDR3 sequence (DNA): TGTGCCAGCAGGAGACTAGCCCGATCTATAGGTAGCACAGATACGCAGTATTTT.

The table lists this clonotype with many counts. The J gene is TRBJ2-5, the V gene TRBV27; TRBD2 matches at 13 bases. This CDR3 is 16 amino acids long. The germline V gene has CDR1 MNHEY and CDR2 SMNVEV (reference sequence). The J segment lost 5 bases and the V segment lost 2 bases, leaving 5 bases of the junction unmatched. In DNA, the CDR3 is TGTGCCAGCAGTTTAAAGGGACTAGCGGGATCCGAGACCCAGTACTTC. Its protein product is CASSLKGLAGSETQYF.

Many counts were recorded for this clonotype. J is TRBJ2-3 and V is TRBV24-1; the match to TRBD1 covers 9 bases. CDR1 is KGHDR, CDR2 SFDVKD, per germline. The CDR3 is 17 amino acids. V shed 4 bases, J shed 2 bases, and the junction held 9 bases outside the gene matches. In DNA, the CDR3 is TGTGCCACCAGTGACCCGAGCGGGACAGGGTCCACAGATACGCAGTATTTT. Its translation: CATSDPSGTGSTDTQYF.

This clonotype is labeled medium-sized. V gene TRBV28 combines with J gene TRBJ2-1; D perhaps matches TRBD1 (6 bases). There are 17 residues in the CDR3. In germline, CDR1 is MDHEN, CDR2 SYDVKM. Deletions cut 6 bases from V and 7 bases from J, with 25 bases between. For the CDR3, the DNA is TGTGCCAGCAGCTGGGGAAGAGGGGGTGCCGCGAGGAATGAGCAGTTCTTC. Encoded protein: CASSWGRGGAARNEQFF.

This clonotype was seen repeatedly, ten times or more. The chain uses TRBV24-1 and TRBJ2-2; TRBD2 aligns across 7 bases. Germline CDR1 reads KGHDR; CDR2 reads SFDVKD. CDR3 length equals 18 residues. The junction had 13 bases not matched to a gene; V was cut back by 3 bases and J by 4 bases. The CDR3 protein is CATSDTQMSGIGTGELFF. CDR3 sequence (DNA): TGTGCCACCAGTGATACCCAGATGAGCGGGATAGGCACCGGGGAGCTGTTTTTT.

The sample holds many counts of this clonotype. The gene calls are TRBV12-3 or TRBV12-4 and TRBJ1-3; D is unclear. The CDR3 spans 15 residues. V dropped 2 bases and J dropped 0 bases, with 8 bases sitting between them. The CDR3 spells CASSLSLLSGNTIYF. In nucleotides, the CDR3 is TGTGCCAGCAGTTTAAGCCTGCTCTCTGGAAACACCATATATTTT.

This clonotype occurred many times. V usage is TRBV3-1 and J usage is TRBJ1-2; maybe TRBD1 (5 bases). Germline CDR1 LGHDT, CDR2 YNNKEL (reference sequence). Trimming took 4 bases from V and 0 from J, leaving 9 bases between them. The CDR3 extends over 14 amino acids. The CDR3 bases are TGTGCCAGCAGCCGCCAGGGTTCTAACTATGGCTACACCTTC. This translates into CASSRQGSNYGYTF.

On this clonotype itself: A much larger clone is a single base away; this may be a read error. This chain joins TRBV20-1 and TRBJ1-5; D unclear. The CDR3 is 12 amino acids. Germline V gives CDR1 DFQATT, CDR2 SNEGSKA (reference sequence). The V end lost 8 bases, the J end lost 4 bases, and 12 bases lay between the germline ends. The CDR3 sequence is CSPWIGNQPQHF. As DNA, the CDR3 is TGCAGTCCGTGGATCGGGAATCAGCCCCAGCATTTT.

The CDR3 nucleotides are TGCGCCAGCAGTGACAGGGGGAAAGAGCAGTACTTC. Translating it yields CASSDRGKEQYF. The chain joins TRBV5-1 to TRBJ2-7; 9 positions match TRBD1. V lost 5 bases and J lost 7; bases outside the gene matches: 4. This CDR3 is 12 amino acids long. The germline gives CDR1 SGHRS, CDR2 YFSETQ.

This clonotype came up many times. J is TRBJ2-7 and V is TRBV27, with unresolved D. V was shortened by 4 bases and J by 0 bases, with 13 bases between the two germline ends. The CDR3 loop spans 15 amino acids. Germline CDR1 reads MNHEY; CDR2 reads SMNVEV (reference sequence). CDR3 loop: CASSSLTASSYEQYF. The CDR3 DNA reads TGTGCCAGCAGTTCATTGACGGCAAGCTCCTACGAGCAGTACTTC.